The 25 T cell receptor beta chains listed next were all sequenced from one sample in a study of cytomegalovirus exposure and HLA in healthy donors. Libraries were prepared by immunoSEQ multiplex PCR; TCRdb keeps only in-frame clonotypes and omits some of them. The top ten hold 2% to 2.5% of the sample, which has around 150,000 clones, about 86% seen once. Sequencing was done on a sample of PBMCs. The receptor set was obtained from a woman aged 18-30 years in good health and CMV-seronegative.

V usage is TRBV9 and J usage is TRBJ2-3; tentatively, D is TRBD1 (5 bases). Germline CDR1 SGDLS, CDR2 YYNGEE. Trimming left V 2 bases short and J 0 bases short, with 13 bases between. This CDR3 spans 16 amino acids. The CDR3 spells CASSVGPRSSTDTQYF. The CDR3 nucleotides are TGTGCCAGCAGCGTGGGGCCCAGGTCTAGCACAGATACGCAGTATTTT.

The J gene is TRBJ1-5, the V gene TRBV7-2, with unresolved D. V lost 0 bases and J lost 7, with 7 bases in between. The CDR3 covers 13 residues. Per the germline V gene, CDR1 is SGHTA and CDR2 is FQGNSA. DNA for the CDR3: TGTGCCAGCAGCTTAGCCCCCTCCCAGCCCCAGCATTTT. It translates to CASSLAPSQPQHF.

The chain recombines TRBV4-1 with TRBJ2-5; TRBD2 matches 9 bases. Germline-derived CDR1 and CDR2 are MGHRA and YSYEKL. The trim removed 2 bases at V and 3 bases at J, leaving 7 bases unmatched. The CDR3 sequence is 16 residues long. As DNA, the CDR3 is TGCGCCAGCAGCCAACCCCGGAGCGGGGGGAAAGAGACCCAGTACTTC. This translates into CASSQPRSGGKETQYF.

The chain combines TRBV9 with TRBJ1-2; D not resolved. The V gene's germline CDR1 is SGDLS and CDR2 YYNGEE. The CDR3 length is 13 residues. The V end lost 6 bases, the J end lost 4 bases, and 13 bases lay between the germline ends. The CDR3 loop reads CASTPAVAYGYTF. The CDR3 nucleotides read TGTGCCAGCACCCCGGCGGTCGCCTATGGCTACACCTTC.

DNA for the CDR3: TGTGCCAGCAGTGAACTCATTGGGGGGGGCGAGCAGTACTTC. It specifies CASSELIGGGEQYF. The chain joins TRBV2 to TRBJ2-7; 7 bases are shared with TRBD2. The CDR3 is 14 residues long. V was pared by 2 bases and J by 6 bases, with 7 bases of the junction left unmatched. The germline V gene encodes CDR1 SNHLY and CDR2 FYNNEI.

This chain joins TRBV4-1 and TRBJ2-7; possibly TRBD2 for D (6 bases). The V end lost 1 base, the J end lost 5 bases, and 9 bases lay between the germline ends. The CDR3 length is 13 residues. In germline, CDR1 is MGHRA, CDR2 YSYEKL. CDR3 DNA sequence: TGCGCCAGCAGCCAAGTACTAGCTGACGAGCAGTACTTC. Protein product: CASSQVLADEQYF.

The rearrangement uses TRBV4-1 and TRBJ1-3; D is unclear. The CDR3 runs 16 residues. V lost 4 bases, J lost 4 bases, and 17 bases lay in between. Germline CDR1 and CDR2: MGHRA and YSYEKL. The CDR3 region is CASSLLSSPNGNTIYF. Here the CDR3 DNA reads TGCGCCAGCAGCCTCCTATCTTCCCCGAACGGAAACACCATATATTTT.

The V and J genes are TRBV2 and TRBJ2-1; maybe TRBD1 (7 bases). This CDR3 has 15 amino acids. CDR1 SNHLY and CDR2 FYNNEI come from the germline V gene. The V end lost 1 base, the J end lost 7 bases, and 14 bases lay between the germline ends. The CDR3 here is CASSEGRGLINEQFF. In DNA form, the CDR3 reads TGTGCCAGCAGTGAAGGGAGGGGGCTGATAAATGAGCAGTTCTTC.

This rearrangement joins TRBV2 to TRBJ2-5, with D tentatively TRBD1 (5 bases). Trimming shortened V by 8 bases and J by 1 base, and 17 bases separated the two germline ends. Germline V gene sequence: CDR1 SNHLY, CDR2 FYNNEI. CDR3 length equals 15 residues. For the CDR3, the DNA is TGTGCCAGCGTTAGGCGTGACAGTGTCCAAGAGACCCAGTACTTC. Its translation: CASVRRDSVQETQYF.

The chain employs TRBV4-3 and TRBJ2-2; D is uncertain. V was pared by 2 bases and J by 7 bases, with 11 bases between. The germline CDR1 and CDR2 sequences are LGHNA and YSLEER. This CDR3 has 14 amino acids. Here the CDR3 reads CASSQSSQVGELFF. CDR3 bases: TGCGCCAGCAGCCAATCCTCCCAGGTCGGGGAGCTGTTTTTT.

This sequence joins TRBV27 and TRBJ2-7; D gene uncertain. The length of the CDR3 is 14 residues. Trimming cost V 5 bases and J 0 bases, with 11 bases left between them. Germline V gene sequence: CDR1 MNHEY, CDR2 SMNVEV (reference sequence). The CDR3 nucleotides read TGTGCCAGCAGTATCCAGGCCTACTCCTACGAGCAGTACTTC. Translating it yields CASSIQAYSYEQYF.

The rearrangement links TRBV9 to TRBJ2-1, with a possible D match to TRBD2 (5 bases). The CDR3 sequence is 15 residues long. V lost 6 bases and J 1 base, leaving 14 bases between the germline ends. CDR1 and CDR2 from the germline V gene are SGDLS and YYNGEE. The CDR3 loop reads CASNPEGLSYNEQFF. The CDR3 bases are TGTGCCAGCAACCCGGAAGGACTTTCCTACAATGAGCAGTTCTTC.

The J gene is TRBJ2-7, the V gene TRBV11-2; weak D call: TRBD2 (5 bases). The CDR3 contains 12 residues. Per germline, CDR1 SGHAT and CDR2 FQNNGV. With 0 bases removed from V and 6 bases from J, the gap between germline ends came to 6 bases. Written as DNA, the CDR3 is TGTGCCAGCAGCTTAGAACGGGGCGAGCAGTACTTC. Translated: CASSLERGEQYF.

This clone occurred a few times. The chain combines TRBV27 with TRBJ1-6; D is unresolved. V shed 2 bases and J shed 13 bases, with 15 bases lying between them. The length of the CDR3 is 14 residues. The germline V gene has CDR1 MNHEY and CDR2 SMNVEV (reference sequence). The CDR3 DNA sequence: TGTGCCAGCAGTTTAGAGGGAGAGTATGATCCCCTCCACTTT. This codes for CASSLEGEYDPLHF.

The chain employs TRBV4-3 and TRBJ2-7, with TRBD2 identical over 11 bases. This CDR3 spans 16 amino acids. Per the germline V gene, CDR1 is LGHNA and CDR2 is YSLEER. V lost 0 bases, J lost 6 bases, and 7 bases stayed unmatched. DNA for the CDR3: TGCGCCAGCAGCCAAGACGTGGGCCTAGCGGGAGGCGAGCAGTACTTC. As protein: CASSQDVGLAGGEQYF.

As DNA, the CDR3 is TGTGCCATCAGCCCGGGACAGGCCACCCCTACCGGGGAGCTGTTTTTT. Its protein is CAISPGQATPTGELFF. This chain connects TRBV10-3 to TRBJ2-2; 8 nucleotides match TRBD1. V trimming: 6 bases; J trimming: 5 bases; junction bases outside the gene matches: 11. CDR3 length: 16 residues. Germline CDR1 and CDR2: ENHRY and SYGVKD.

CDR3 DNA sequence: TGTGCCAGCTCACCACTGACAGGGGGCAACTATGGCTACACCTTC. It yields the protein CASSPLTGGNYGYTF. The chain joins TRBV18 to TRBJ1-2, with TRBD1 identical over 10 bases. From germline, CDR1 is KGHSH and CDR2 LQKENI. The junction had 1 base not matched to a gene; V was cut back by 1 base and J by 2 bases. There are 15 residues in the CDR3.

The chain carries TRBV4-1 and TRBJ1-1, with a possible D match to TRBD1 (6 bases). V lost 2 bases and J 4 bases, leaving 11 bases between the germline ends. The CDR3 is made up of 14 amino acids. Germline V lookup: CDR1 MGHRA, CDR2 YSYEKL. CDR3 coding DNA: TGCGCCAGCAGCCAAACAGGGTGGGGCACTGAAGCTTTCTTT. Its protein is CASSQTGWGTEAFF.

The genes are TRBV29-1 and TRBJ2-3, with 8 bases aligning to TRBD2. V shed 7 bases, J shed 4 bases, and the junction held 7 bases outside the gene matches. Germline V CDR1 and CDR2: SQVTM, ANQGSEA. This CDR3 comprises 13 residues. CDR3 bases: TGCAGCGGATGCGGGAGGCTGGCAGATACGCAGTATTTT. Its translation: CSGCGRLADTQYF.

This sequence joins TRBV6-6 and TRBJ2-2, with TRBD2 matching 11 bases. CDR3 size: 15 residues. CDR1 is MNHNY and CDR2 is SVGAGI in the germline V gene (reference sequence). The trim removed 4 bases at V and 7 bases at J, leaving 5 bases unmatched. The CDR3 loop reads CASSSTSGTSGELFF. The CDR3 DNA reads TGTGCCAGCAGTTCGACTAGCGGGACTAGCGGGGAGCTGTTTTTT.

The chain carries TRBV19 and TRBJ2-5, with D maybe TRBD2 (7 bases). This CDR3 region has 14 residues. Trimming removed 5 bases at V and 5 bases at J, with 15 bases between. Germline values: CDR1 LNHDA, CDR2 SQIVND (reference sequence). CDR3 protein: CASSLGGRGETQYF. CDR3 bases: TGTGCCAGTAGTTTGGGGGGGCGCGGGGAGACCCAGTACTTC.

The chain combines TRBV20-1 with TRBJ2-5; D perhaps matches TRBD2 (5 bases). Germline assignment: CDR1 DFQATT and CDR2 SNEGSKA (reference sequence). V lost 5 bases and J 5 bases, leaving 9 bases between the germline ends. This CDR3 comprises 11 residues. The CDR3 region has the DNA TGCAGTGCTTTCCCGGGGGAGACCCAGTACTTC. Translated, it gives CSAFPGETQYF.

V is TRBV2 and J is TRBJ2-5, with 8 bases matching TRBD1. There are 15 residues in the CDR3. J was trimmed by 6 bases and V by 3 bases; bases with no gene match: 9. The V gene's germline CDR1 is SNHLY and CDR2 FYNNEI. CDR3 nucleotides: TGTGCCAGCAGTGATCTAGGACAGGGTGGACAGACCCAGTACTTC. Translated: CASSDLGQGGQTQYF. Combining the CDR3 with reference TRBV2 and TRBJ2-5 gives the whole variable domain EPEVTQTPSHQVTQMGQEVILRCVPISNHLYFYWYRQILGQKVEFLVSFYNNEISEKSEIFDDQFSVERPDGSNFTLKIRSTKLEDSAMYFCASSDLGQGGQTQYFGPGTRLLVL.

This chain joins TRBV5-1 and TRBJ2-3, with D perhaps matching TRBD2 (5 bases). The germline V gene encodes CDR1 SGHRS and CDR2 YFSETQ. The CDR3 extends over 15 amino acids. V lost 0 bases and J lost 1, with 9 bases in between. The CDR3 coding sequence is TGCGCCAGCAGCTTGGTTAAGGGAGGCACAGATACGCAGTATTTT. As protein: CASSLVKGGTDTQYF.

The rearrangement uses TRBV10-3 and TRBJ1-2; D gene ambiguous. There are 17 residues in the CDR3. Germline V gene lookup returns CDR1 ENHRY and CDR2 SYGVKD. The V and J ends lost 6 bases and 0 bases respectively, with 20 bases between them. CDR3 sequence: CAISFHPTPTTNYGYTF. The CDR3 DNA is TGTGCCATCAGCTTTCACCCCACACCTACTACTAACTATGGCTACACCTTC.